This T cell receptor (beta chain) originates from a study of OX40 agonist ivuxolimab in advanced cancers. As for the study in general: Of the patients, three showed partial responses, one with hepatocellular carcinoma and two with cutaneous melanoma.

TCRdb keeps only in-frame clones here, not all; method: immunoSEQ multiplex PCR. Of approximately 40,000 clones detected, more than 75% appear once; the ten largest clones hold around 12%. The V gene's germline CDR1 is MRHNA and CDR2 SNTAGT. The length of the CDR3 is 15 residues. Germline trimming cut 2 bases from V and 0 bases from J; bases unmatched to any gene: 0. The chain joins TRBV6-4 to TRBJ2-3, with TRBD2 identical over 9 bases. This sample comprised CD4+ or CD8+ T cells sorted from blood, obtained in a trial of the OX40 agonist ivuxolimab. The receptor comes from an adult with an advanced solid tumor such as melanoma, head and neck, liver or kidney cancer. The CDR3 region is CASSDGTSSTDTQYF. CDR3 bases: TGTGCCAGCAGTGACGGGACTAGCAGCACAGATACGCAGTATTTT.